The 17 T cell receptor beta chains given below trace back to one sample, sequenced in a study of T cells after yellow fever vaccination. TCRdb re-derived calls from the 5' RACE reads in MiXCR, one entry per CDR3 protein. This sample carries 250,000 to 300,000 distinct CDR3 sequences, about 5.2% of them seen once, and the ten largest clones take roughly 3.4%. The sequences come from CD4+ T cells sorted from PBMCs, collected on the day of the yellow fever booster vaccination. The receptors originated from a man between 18 and 35 years old who received the YFV17D yellow fever vaccine.

This clonotype turned up a few times. The gene calls are TRBV21-1 and TRBJ1-1. TRBV21-1 is a known pseudogene. This CDR3 spans 15 amino acids. CDR3 amino acids: CARGQGILNNTEAFF. The CDR3 DNA reads TGTGCCAGAGGGCAAGGGATTCTTAACAACACTGAAGCTTTCTTT.

This clonotype was counted ten times or more. The chain joins TRBV6-5 to TRBJ1-1, with TRBD1 as a possible D gene (5 bases). The CDR3 is 14 residues long. The germline V and J ends were trimmed by 8 bases and 1 base, with 14 bases remaining between them. Germline V lookup: CDR1 MNHEY, CDR2 SVGAGI. CDR3 sequence reads: CASLRTLANTEAFF. The CDR3 DNA follows: TGTGCCAGCCTGAGGACACTGGCGAACACTGAAGCTTTCTTT.

This clonotype was counted at least ten times. The chain employs TRBV29-1 and TRBJ1-2; unclear D gene. The V and J ends lost 2 bases and 5 bases respectively, with 12 bases between them. The CDR3 consists of 13 residues. Germline V gene lookup returns CDR1 SQVTM and CDR2 ANQGSEA. The DNA of the CDR3 is TGCAGCGTTGAAATTCTAACTGATTATGGCTACACCTTC. It encodes CSVEILTDYGYTF. Looking up the rest from reference TRBV29-1 and TRBJ1-2 gives the full variable domain: SAVISQKPSRDICQRGTSLTIQCQVDSQVTMMFWYRQQPGQSLTLIATANQGSEATYESGFVIDKFPISRPNLTFSTLTVSNMSPEDSSIYLCSVEILTDYGYTFGSGTRLTVV.

V usage is TRBV20-1 and J usage is TRBJ1-2; D not certain. Trimming took 0 bases from V and 4 from J, leaving 15 bases between them. The CDR3 is made up of 15 amino acids. Germline V CDR1 and CDR2: DFQATT, SNEGSKA (reference sequence). The CDR3 protein is CSARDFVNKIYGYTF. The DNA of the CDR3 is TGCAGTGCTAGAGATTTCGTTAACAAGATCTATGGCTACACCTTC.

This clonotype was recorded many times. V and J are TRBV6-2 or TRBV6-3 and TRBJ2-5, with 7 bases fitting TRBD1. The CDR3 sequence is 14 residues long. J was trimmed by 2 bases and V by 4 bases; bases with no gene match: 4. Germline V gives CDR1 MNHEY, CDR2 SVGEGT. The CDR3 DNA follows: TGTGCCAGCAGTTCGACAGGGACGCAAGAGACCCAGTACTTC. Translating it yields CASSSTGTQETQYF.

This clonotype appeared many times. The V and J genes are TRBV12-3 or TRBV12-4 and TRBJ2-7, with 9 nucleotides matching TRBD1. Trimming cost V 4 bases and J 5 bases; bases outside gene matches: 6. CDR3 length equals 14 residues. The CDR3 DNA sequence: TGTGCCAGCAGTTCGACAGGGGGAAGAAACGAGCAGTACTTC. Protein: CASSSTGGRNEQYF.

The V and J genes are TRBV5-1 and TRBJ2-3; TRBD2 matches at 7 bases. Germline V gives CDR1 SGHRS, CDR2 YFSETQ. The CDR3 has 17 residues. Germline trimming cut 4 bases from V and 4 bases from J; bases unmatched to any gene: 15. For the CDR3, the DNA is TGCGCCAGCAGCCGACTGGGATCTCTAGCGGCATCAGATACGCAGTATTTT. Translation: CASSRLGSLAASDTQYF.

In its sample, this clonotype was seen many times. The V gene is TRBV7-9, the J gene TRBJ2-1; 10 bases are shared with TRBD1. From germline, CDR1 is SEHNR and CDR2 FQNEAQ (reference sequence). This CDR3 spans 17 amino acids. The ends lost 4 bases at V and 7 bases at J; junction bases unmatched: 13. This chain's CDR3 is CASSSPGQGIGRNEQFF. CDR3 coding DNA: TGTGCCAGCAGCTCACCGGGACAGGGGATAGGTAGGAATGAGCAGTTCTTC. The whole variable domain, filled in from reference TRBV7-9 and TRBJ2-1, reads DTGVSQNPRHKITKRGQNVTFRCDPISEHNRLYWYRQTLGQGPEFLTYFQNEAQLEKSRLLSDRFSAERPKGSFSTLEIQRTEQGDSAMYLCASSSPGQGIGRNEQFFGPGTRLTVL.

This clonotype has ten or more counts. The CDR3 sequence is CASSFGLGGGHEQFF. CDR3 nucleotides: TGTGCCAGCAGCTTTGGCTTAGGGGGAGGCCATGAGCAGTTCTTC. V and J are TRBV11-2 and TRBJ2-1, with D perhaps matching TRBD1 or TRBD2 (6 bases each). The V gene lost 3 bases and the J gene lost 8 bases, with 17 bases spanning the gap. The CDR3 is 15 amino acids. Germline V lookup: CDR1 SGHAT, CDR2 FQNNGV. Full variable domain (rest looked up from reference TRBV11-2 and TRBJ2-1): EAGVAQSPRYKIIEKRQSVAFWCNPISGHATLYWYQQILGQGPKLLIQFQNNGVVDDSQLPKDRFSAERLKGVDSTLKIQPAKLEDSAVYLCASSFGLGGGHEQFFGPGTRLTVL.

This clonotype was observed a few times. The J gene is TRBJ1-2, the V gene TRBV20-1; D call uncertain. CDR3 size: 10 residues. Germline loops: CDR1 DFQATT, CDR2 SNEGSKA (reference sequence). V was pared by 1 base and J by 8 bases, with 5 bases between. CDR3 residues: CSARAGGYTF. CDR3 DNA sequence: TGCAGTGCTAGAGCCGGGGGCTACACCTTC.

The chain couples TRBV10-3 to TRBJ1-2; 8 bases agree with TRBD1. Germline CDR1 is ENHRY and CDR2 is SYGVKD. The trim removed 5 bases at V and 5 bases at J, leaving 4 bases unmatched. This CDR3 is built from 13 residues. The CDR3 loop reads CAISTGQGYGYTF. CDR3 nucleotides: TGTGCCATCAGTACCGGACAGGGATATGGCTACACCTTC.

The chain links TRBV19 to TRBJ1-6; D gene ambiguous. The CDR3 is 13 residues long. CDR1 LNHDA and CDR2 SQIVND come from the germline V gene (reference sequence). V lost 5 bases and J lost 6, with 8 bases in between. The DNA for the CDR3 is TGTGCCAGTAGTGGGGATGTTAATTCACCCCTCCACTTT. Its protein product is CASSGDVNSPLHF.

The chain is built from TRBV4-2 and TRBJ2-7; 10 bases align to TRBD2. The CDR3 has 16 residues. From germline, CDR1 is LGHNA and CDR2 YNFKEQ. The ends lost 0 bases at V and 7 bases at J; junction bases unmatched: 9. CDR3 loop: CASSQDGPSGGGEQYV. CDR3 nucleotides: TGTGCCAGCAGCCAAGATGGTCCTAGCGGGGGTGGAGAGCAGTACGTC.

This clonotype was observed at least ten times. The chain links TRBV18 to TRBJ2-5; 8 bases line up with TRBD1. With V trimmed by 3 bases and J by 7 bases, 7 bases remained unmatched. CDR3 length: 14 residues. Germline V gene sequence: CDR1 KGHSH, CDR2 LQKENI. In DNA form, the CDR3 reads TGTGCCAGCTCACCCTTGGACAGGGACGTGACCCAGTACTTC. This gives the protein CASSPLDRDVTQYF.

In the case of this clonotype: Relative to the germline gene, one junction end is altered; a read error may explain this. The V and J genes are TRBV11-1 and TRBJ2-2, with TRBD1 as a possible D gene (5 bases). Germline V gene lookup returns CDR1 SGHAT and CDR2 FQDESV (reference sequence). CDR3 length equals 15 residues. The CDR3 DNA reads TGTGCCAGCTGCTTAGGAAGCAGGGTCCCCGGGGAGCTGTTTTTT. Translated, it gives CASCLGSRVPGELFF.

This clonotype was picked up many times. The chain recombines TRBV6-2 or TRBV6-3 with TRBJ2-7, with D uncertain. Germline assignment: CDR1 MNHEY and CDR2 SVGEGT. This CDR3 is built from 14 residues. Trimming took 0 bases from V and 9 from J, leaving 15 bases between them. This CDR3 reads CASSYSDGQPVQYF. The CDR3, as DNA: TGTGCCAGCAGTTACTCGGATGGGCAACCCGTGCAGTACTTC.

CDR3 region: CASSPAGRGLYNEQFF. The CDR3 region has the DNA TGTGCCAGCTCACCCGCGGGCAGGGGCCTTTACAATGAGCAGTTCTTC. The genes are TRBV18 and TRBJ2-1; D may be TRBD1 (6 bases). The CDR3 contains 16 residues. In germline, CDR1 is KGHSH, CDR2 LQKENI. Trimming removed 3 bases at V and 4 bases at J, with 16 bases between.